Below are 21 T cell receptor beta chains sequenced from a single sample in a study of blood T cell repertoires in COVID-19. The data were produced by immunoSEQ multiplex PCR, yet TCRdb's version contains in-frame clones alone and is incomplete. The sample gives approximately 390,000 clones, approximately 87% of which show up once; roughly 9.4% is in the top ten. The specimen was PBMCs or T cells enriched from blood (not recorded which). Every receptor here comes from a woman in her fifties or sixties who had recovered from COVID-19.

V and J are TRBV19 and TRBJ1-2, with 8 bases identical to TRBD1. CDR1 is LNHDA and CDR2 is SQIVND in the germline V gene (reference sequence). With 5 bases clipped from V and 8 bases from J, the junction kept 10 bases outside the gene matches. The CDR3 has 14 residues. The CDR3 is CASSPTGQGGGYTF. CDR3 nucleotide sequence: TGTGCCAGTAGTCCAACCGGACAGGGAGGAGGCTACACCTTC.

The table lists this clone with a few counts. The chain carries TRBV6-4 and TRBJ1-2, with D unclear. The CDR3 is 12 amino acids. Trimming pared 2 bases from V and 7 bases from J, leaving 8 bases between. CDR1 and CDR2 (germline): MRHNA, SNTAGT. This CDR3 is CASSDPVAGYTF. In DNA form, the CDR3 reads TGTGCCAGCAGTGACCCAGTTGCTGGCTACACCTTC.

The chain employs TRBV27 and TRBJ2-7; 7 bases line up with TRBD2. With V trimmed by 8 bases and J by 2 bases, 12 bases remained unmatched. This CDR3 is built from 15 residues. Looked up from germline, CDR1 is MNHEY and CDR2 is SMNVEV (reference sequence). CDR3 in DNA: TGTGCCAGCCATGGTGGGGCTAGCGGTCCCTACGAGCAGTACTTC. It codes for CASHGGASGPYEQYF.

The chain links TRBV7-9 to TRBJ2-5; 9 nucleotides line up with TRBD1. CDR3 length: 15 residues. Per germline, CDR1 SEHNR and CDR2 FQNEAQ (reference sequence). The V gene end was trimmed by 9 bases and the J gene end by 5 bases; junction bases not matched to a gene: 13. The CDR3 reads CARNYLGQGVETQYF. DNA for the CDR3: TGTGCCAGGAACTACTTGGGACAGGGTGTGGAGACCCAGTACTTC.

About this clone itself: The CDR3 ends on some other residue instead of the conserved phenylalanine or tryptophan, so this is likely a read error. No DNA is shown, since the ends of the CDR3 on it are uncertain; the CDR3 is the one TCRdb lists. CDR3: CASSSSPDRE. The chain joins TRBV28 to TRBJ1-1; the tabulated D call, TRBD1, remains unverified against the DNA. Germline V gives CDR1 MDHEN, CDR2 SYDVKM. The length of the CDR3 is 10 amino acids, counting both ends.

Notes on this clone: Distinct nucleotide sequences in the sample also encode this CDR3. The chain links TRBV29-1 to TRBJ1-2, with D tentatively TRBD1 (5 bases). Deletions cut 6 bases from V and 2 bases from J, with 7 bases between. Germline CDR1 reads SQVTM; CDR2 reads ANQGSEA. The CDR3 spans 11 residues. The CDR3 DNA is TGCAGCGTCAGGGCAAACTATGGCTACACCTTC. This codes for CSVRANYGYTF.

This clone was detected a few times. The V gene is TRBV7-9, the J gene TRBJ1-4; possible D gene TRBD1, 6 bases. Germline values: CDR1 SEHNR, CDR2 FQNEAQ (reference sequence). Trimming left V 0 bases short and J 11 bases short, with 16 bases between. The CDR3 is 15 amino acids. CDR3 in amino acids: CASSLALDRSGKLFF. The CDR3 DNA is TGTGCCAGCAGCTTAGCCTTGGACAGAAGTGGGAAACTGTTTTTT.

The V gene is TRBV5-1, the J gene TRBJ2-7; 9 bases agree with TRBD1. The CDR3 contains 18 residues. Germline CDR1 reads SGHRS; CDR2 reads YFSETQ. V gave up 2 bases and J gave up 5 bases; unmatched junction bases: 17. The CDR3, as DNA: TGCGCCAGCAGCTTTTTTATCCAAACCGGGACAGGGTTGGACGAGCAGTACTTC. This codes for CASSFFIQTGTGLDEQYF. Variable domain in full (rest from reference TRBV5-1 and TRBJ2-7): KAGVTQTPRYLIKTRGQQVTLSCSPISGHRSVSWYQQTPGQGLQFLFEYFSETQRNKGNFPGRFSGRQFSNSRSEMNVSTLELGDSALYLCASSFFIQTGTGLDEQYFGPGTRLTVT.

This chain joins TRBV9 and TRBJ2-1, with 10 bases identical to TRBD1. Trimming removed 0 bases from V and 7 bases from J; junction bases left unmatched: 7. The CDR3 totals 16 residues. Germline CDR1 reads SGDLS; CDR2 reads YYNGEE. The CDR3, as DNA: TGTGCCAGCAGCGTAGGTGGGGGGACAGGGGCTAATGAGCAGTTCTTC. Residues: CASSVGGGTGANEQFF.

The J gene is TRBJ1-1, the V gene TRBV9, with TRBD1 as a possible D gene (6 bases). The CDR3 has 12 amino acids. Per the germline V gene, CDR1 is SGDLS and CDR2 is YYNGEE. Trimming took 4 bases from V and 6 from J, leaving 10 bases between them. CDR3 protein: CASSPGVSEAFF. CDR3 DNA: TGTGCCAGCAGCCCAGGGGTATCTGAAGCTTTCTTT.

The gene calls are TRBV5-1 and TRBJ2-7; possibly TRBD2 for D (5 bases). The CDR3 extends over 14 amino acids. Germline V lookup: CDR1 SGHRS, CDR2 YFSETQ. Trimming left V 4 bases short and J 2 bases short, with 13 bases between. CDR3 residues: CASSPMGETYEQYF. The CDR3 nucleotides read TGCGCCAGCAGCCCCATGGGAGAAACCTACGAGCAGTACTTC. Combining the CDR3 with reference TRBV5-1 and TRBJ2-7 gives the whole variable domain KAGVTQTPRYLIKTRGQQVTLSCSPISGHRSVSWYQQTPGQGLQFLFEYFSETQRNKGNFPGRFSGRQFSNSRSEMNVSTLELGDSALYLCASSPMGETYEQYFGPGTRLTVT.

The J gene is TRBJ1-2, the V gene TRBV7-9; D is undetermined. The CDR3 loop spans 13 amino acids. V lost 5 bases to trimming and J lost 8 bases, with 15 bases between them. Germline-derived CDR1 and CDR2 are SEHNR and FQNEAQ (reference sequence). The CDR3 bases are TGTGCCAGCAGCGCTTCAGTGGGAGGAGGCTACACCTTC. This gives the protein CASSASVGGGYTF. Combining the CDR3 with reference TRBV7-9 and TRBJ1-2 gives the whole variable domain DTGVSQNPRHKITKRGQNVTFRCDPISEHNRLYWYRQTLGQGPEFLTYFQNEAQLEKSRLLSDRFSAERPKGSFSTLEIQRTEQGDSAMYLCASSASVGGGYTFGSGTRLTVV.

This chain connects TRBV2 to TRBJ2-1; 11 nucleotides align to TRBD2. CDR3 length equals 13 residues. V dropped 2 bases and J dropped 15; count of bases not matched to a gene: 6. Germline V gives CDR1 SNHLY, CDR2 FYNNEI. The CDR3 DNA reads TGTGCCAGCAGTGAAACTAGCGGGGGCCCGGGGTTCTTC. This sequence encodes CASSETSGGPGFF.

The CDR3: CAWSRKGETQYF. DNA for the CDR3: TGTGCCTGGAGTCGAAAGGGGGAGACCCAGTACTTC. This chain joins TRBV30 and TRBJ2-5; a possible D gene is TRBD1 (5 bases). V was clipped by 2 bases and J by 5 bases, with 9 bases between them. This CDR3 region has 12 residues. CDR1 and CDR2 (germline): GTSNPN, SVGIG (reference sequence).

The chain uses TRBV19 and TRBJ1-2, with no clear D. V was shortened by 8 bases and J by 3 bases, with 13 bases between the two germline ends. Germline values: CDR1 LNHDA, CDR2 SQIVND (reference sequence). CDR3 size: 13 residues. CDR3 sequence: CASSLRGDYGYTF. DNA of the CDR3: TGTGCCAGTTCCCTCCGGGGTGACTATGGCTACACCTTC.

This sequence joins TRBV28 and TRBJ1-2; TRBD1 agrees at 10 bases. Germline V CDR1 and CDR2: MDHEN, SYDVKM. Trimming cost V 6 bases and J 8 bases; bases outside gene matches: 18. This CDR3 has 17 residues. CDR3 sequence: CASRDKYPGTGVRGYTF. The CDR3 DNA sequence: TGTGCCAGCAGGGACAAATACCCCGGGACAGGGGTACGGGGCTACACCTTC.

CDR3 sequence: CASSPSENTEAFF. As DNA, the CDR3 is TGTGCCAGCAGTCCCAGTGAAAACACTGAAGCTTTCTTT. V gene TRBV12-3 or TRBV12-4 combines with J gene TRBJ1-1; D uncertain. This CDR3 region has 13 residues. The germline V and J ends were trimmed by 5 bases and 2 bases, with 9 bases remaining between them.

The chain employs TRBV4-2 and TRBJ1-2; no clear D. Trimming removed 1 base from V and 6 bases from J, with 15 bases in between. Looked up from germline, CDR1 is LGHNA and CDR2 is YNFKEQ. The length of the CDR3 is 15 residues. The DNA for the CDR3 is TGTGCCAGCAGCCAAGGGAGCGGCGCCTACGATGGCTACACCTTC. Amino acid sequence: CASSQGSGAYDGYTF.

The genes are TRBV28 and TRBJ2-1, with TRBD2 as a possible D gene (7 bases). Trimming removed 11 bases at V and 0 bases at J, with 23 bases between. Germline V gene data show CDR1 as MDHEN and CDR2 as SYDVKM. This CDR3 contains 17 residues. CDR3 in amino acids: CAGGAAGRAASYNEQFF. The CDR3 bases are TGTGCCGGGGGGGCCGCCGGGCGGGCGGCCTCCTACAATGAGCAGTTCTTC.

This rearrangement joins TRBV7-9 to TRBJ1-6, with D perhaps matching TRBD1 (6 bases). Trimming shortened V by 5 bases and J by 8 bases, and 25 bases separated the two germline ends. This CDR3 contains 18 residues. Germline lookup yields CDR1 SEHNR and CDR2 FQNEAQ (reference sequence). CDR3 DNA sequence: TGTGCCAGCAGCCCCGGGCAGGGGAGTTTGGCTACGCATTCACCCCTCCACTTT. It codes for CASSPGQGSLATHSPLHF.

V usage is TRBV21-1 and J usage is TRBJ1-3; the table's D call of TRBD1 was not tested on the DNA. TRBV21-1 is marked as a pseudogene. This CDR3 contains 13 residues. This chain's CDR3 is CASSTKNGNTIYF. The CDR3 DNA is TGTGCCAGCAGCACCAAAAATGGAAACACCATATATTTT.